These 20 T cell receptor beta chains came from one sample sequenced in a study of CD8 T cells in Susac syndrome. RNA was extracted with the RNeasy kit, and a quantity of roughly 0.5 to 1 ug was reverse transcribed using random hexamers. TCRdb fed the immunoSEQ multiplex PCR reads into MiXCR, producing one record per CDR3 protein. The table records hundreds of thousands of distinct CDR3 sequences, about 95% of them present only once. Source material: CD4+ T cells from PBMCs. These receptors came from a human donor with Susac syndrome.

The chain is built from TRBV5-1 and TRBJ2-7, with 9 positions matching TRBD1. V was clipped by 3 bases and J by 5 bases; unmatched bases: 3. This CDR3 has 13 amino acids. CDR1 and CDR2 from the germline V gene are SGHRS and YFSETQ. CDR3 residues: CASSWDRENEQYF. The CDR3 DNA sequence: TGCGCCAGCAGCTGGGACAGGGAAAACGAGCAGTACTTC.

This chain connects TRBV6-2 or TRBV6-3 to TRBJ2-7; D is ambiguous. The CDR3 has 15 residues. Germline CDR1 reads MNHEY; CDR2 reads SVGEGT. Trimming cost V 6 bases and J 2 bases, with 17 bases left between them. The CDR3: CASSPLERRTYEQYF. The CDR3 DNA is TGTGCCAGCAGCCCATTGGAAAGACGGACCTACGAGCAGTACTTC.

The V gene is TRBV18, the J gene TRBJ2-1; no firm D call. In germline, CDR1 is KGHSH, CDR2 LQKENI. The CDR3 is made up of 17 amino acids. With 3 bases removed from V and 8 bases from J, the gap between germline ends came to 23 bases. This CDR3 reads CASSPQTRFGPSDEQFF. The CDR3 DNA follows: TGTGCCAGCTCACCCCAAACGCGGTTCGGGCCTTCCGATGAGCAGTTCTTC.

The V and J genes are TRBV5-1 and TRBJ2-5; 12 nucleotides agree with TRBD2. V shed 4 bases, J shed 4 bases, and the junction held 11 bases outside the gene matches. The CDR3 length is 17 residues. CDR1 is SGHRS and CDR2 is YFSETQ in the germline V gene. The CDR3 is CASSILAALAGGETQYF. The CDR3 nucleotides read TGCGCCAGCAGCATTCTGGCAGCACTAGCGGGGGGAGAGACCCAGTACTTC.

The rearrangement uses TRBV29-1 and TRBJ1-1; possibly TRBD1 for D (6 bases). The CDR3 sequence is 13 residues long. CDR1 is SQVTM, CDR2 ANQGSEA, per germline. Trimming removed 3 bases from V and 2 bases from J, with 10 bases in between. The CDR3 bases are TGCAGCGTTGATCAGGGGCCAAACACTGAAGCTTTCTTT. Its protein product is CSVDQGPNTEAFF.

The rearrangement uses TRBV6-2 or TRBV6-3 and TRBJ2-7; D gene uncertain. There are 11 residues in the CDR3. The V end lost 5 bases, the J end lost 5 bases, and 7 bases lay between the germline ends. CDR1 is MNHEY, CDR2 SVGEGT, per germline. CDR3 sequence (DNA): TGTGCCAGCAGTCGTGACAACGAGCAGTACTTC. Its protein is CASSRDNEQYF.

The chain uses TRBV25-1 and TRBJ2-1; D uncertain. Trimming left V 6 bases short and J 0 bases short, with 12 bases between. This CDR3 contains 15 residues. CDR1 MGHDK and CDR2 SYGVNS come from the germline V gene. CDR3 sequence reads: CASSLLGLSYNEQFF. In DNA, the CDR3 is TGTGCCAGCAGCCTATTGGGCCTCTCCTACAATGAGCAGTTCTTC.

J is TRBJ2-6 and V is TRBV28, with D maybe TRBD2 (6 bases). The CDR3 is made up of 16 amino acids. The V gene's germline CDR1 is MDHEN and CDR2 SYDVKM. With 5 bases removed from V and 2 bases from J, the gap between germline ends came to 13 bases. The DNA of the CDR3 is TGTGCCAGCAGTCCACCCAGGAGGGCTGGGGCCAACGTCCTGACTTTC. Translating gives CASSPPRRAGANVLTF.

This chain's CDR3 is CAWSRTGGSGGYNEQFF. As DNA, the CDR3 is TGTGCCTGGAGCCGAACGGGTGGGAGCGGGGGTTACAATGAGCAGTTCTTC. V gene TRBV30 combines with J gene TRBJ2-1; TRBD2 matches 8 bases. This CDR3 is built from 17 residues. J lost 4 bases, V lost 3 bases, and 14 bases had no gene match. Germline CDR1 reads GTSNPN; CDR2 reads SVGIG (reference sequence).

The V call is TRBV6-5, the J call TRBJ1-2; 11 bases map to TRBD1. V gave up 2 bases and J gave up 4 bases; unmatched junction bases: 6. Germline CDR1 MNHEY, CDR2 SVGAGI. CDR3 length: 16 amino acids. The CDR3 sequence: CASSYGQGALSYGYTF. Written as DNA, the CDR3 is TGTGCCAGCAGTTACGGACAGGGGGCATTAAGCTATGGCTACACCTTC.

This chain links TRBV3-1 with TRBJ2-1; no definite D call. V shed 0 bases and J shed 5 bases, with 8 bases lying between them. The length of the CDR3 is 14 residues. Per germline, CDR1 LGHDT and CDR2 YNNKEL (reference sequence). CDR3 sequence reads: CASSQDPGHNEQFF. In DNA form, the CDR3 reads TGTGCCAGCAGCCAAGATCCAGGTCACAATGAGCAGTTCTTC.

The V call is TRBV19, the J call TRBJ1-5, with TRBD1 matching over 7 bases. Germline values: CDR1 LNHDA, CDR2 SQIVND (reference sequence). Trimming cost V 10 bases and J 11 bases; bases outside gene matches: 14. This CDR3 comprises 13 residues. The chain's CDR3 is CATRGTPLDSQHF. The CDR3 nucleotides read TGTGCCACCAGGGGGACACCCCTCGATTCCCAGCATTTT.

The CDR3 nucleotides read TGTGCCAGCAGCACCAAAGTTGGCGGTGGGAACACTGAAGCTTTCTTT. This encodes CASSTKVGGGNTEAFF. The V gene is TRBV7-8, the J gene TRBJ1-1; D not certain. CDR3 length equals 16 residues. Germline assignment: CDR1 SGHVS and CDR2 FQNEAQ. Trimming took 5 bases from V and 1 from J, leaving 17 bases between them.

This chain joins TRBV12-3 or TRBV12-4 and TRBJ2-1; TRBD2 is a possible D gene (7 bases). The V and J ends lost 2 bases and 9 bases respectively, with 14 bases between them. This CDR3 region has 14 residues. The CDR3 is CASSLWGGGSEQFF. CDR3 DNA sequence: TGTGCCAGCAGTTTATGGGGGGGCGGGAGTGAGCAGTTCTTC.

The gene calls are TRBV19 and TRBJ1-5; 7 nucleotides line up with TRBD1. V gave up 3 bases and J gave up 5 bases; unmatched junction bases: 4. There are 14 residues in the CDR3. CDR1 and CDR2 from the germline V gene are LNHDA and SQIVND (reference sequence). The CDR3 bases are TGTGCCAGTAGTATTGGACAGGTTTATCAGCCCCAGCATTTT. Its protein product is CASSIGQVYQPQHF.

The chain joins TRBV6-2 or TRBV6-3 to TRBJ1-1, with TRBD1 identical over 8 bases. The J segment lost 6 bases and the V segment lost 4 bases, leaving 7 bases of the junction unmatched. This CDR3 spans 14 amino acids. The germline CDR1 and CDR2 sequences are MNHEY and SVGEGT. The CDR3 coding sequence is TGTGCCAGCAGTTTTCAGGGGGCGTCGGCTGAAGCTTTCTTT. It codes for CASSFQGASAEAFF.

V is TRBV2 and J is TRBJ1-2, with TRBD1 as a possible D gene (6 bases). The V end lost 6 bases, the J end lost 0 bases, and 8 bases lay between the germline ends. From germline, CDR1 is SNHLY and CDR2 FYNNEI. The CDR3 has 13 amino acids. CDR3 sequence (DNA): TGTGCCAGCAGCGGGGGGCCTAACTATGGCTACACCTTC. Translation: CASSGGPNYGYTF.

V gene TRBV7-8 combines with J gene TRBJ1-2; no firm D call. Germline CDR1 SGHVS, CDR2 FQNEAQ. The length of the CDR3 is 15 residues. The V end was cut by 2 bases, the J end by 2 bases, with 12 bases between. CDR3 sequence: CASSLTLGQNYGYTF. The DNA for the CDR3 is TGTGCCAGCAGCTTAACGTTGGGCCAGAACTATGGCTACACCTTC.

The V and J genes are TRBV5-1 and TRBJ1-4; no firm D call. CDR3 length: 13 amino acids. V was pared by 0 bases and J by 5 bases, with 5 bases between. In germline, CDR1 is SGHRS, CDR2 YFSETQ. As DNA, the CDR3 is TGCGCCAGCAGCTTGGACCGAAATGAAAAACTGTTTTTT. It encodes CASSLDRNEKLFF.

This chain links TRBV4-1 with TRBJ1-1; D is possibly TRBD1 (5 bases). The CDR3 contains 13 residues. The V end lost 6 bases, the J end lost 3 bases, and 11 bases lay between the germline ends. Germline loops: CDR1 MGHRA, CDR2 YSYEKL. CDR3: CASRKGADTEAFF. In DNA, the CDR3 is TGCGCCAGCAGAAAAGGGGCCGACACTGAAGCTTTCTTT.